Below are 29 T cell receptor beta chains sequenced from a single sample in a study of blood T cell repertoires in COVID-19. Here immunoSEQ multiplex PCR was the method, and the copy in TCRdb shows in-frame clones only, minus some. The table has tens of thousands of clones, around 90% seen once. Sequencing input: peripheral blood. The origin of the receptors is a human donor in a cohort sampled during active COVID-19.

The CDR3 sequence: CASSGGPGGYQETQYF. The CDR3 bases are TGTGCCAGCAGTGGAGGACCGGGAGGGTACCAAGAGACCCAGTACTTC. The rearrangement joins TRBV25-1 to TRBJ2-5; TRBD2 aligns across 8 bases. The length of the CDR3 is 16 residues. CDR1 MGHDK and CDR2 SYGVNS come from the germline V gene. J lost 0 bases, V lost 4 bases, and 7 bases had no gene match.

Here the CDR3 DNA reads TGTGCCAGCAGCCAGGGACTAGCGGGCTTCAATGAGCAGTTCTTC. It encodes CASSQGLAGFNEQFF. The chain has TRBV5-4 and TRBJ2-1; 12 nucleotides match TRBD2. The CDR3 spans 15 residues. Germline trimming cut 4 bases from V and 6 bases from J; bases unmatched to any gene: 5. CDR1 is SGHNT, CDR2 YYREEE, per germline (reference sequence).

The chain couples TRBV18 to TRBJ1-1; 9 bases map to TRBD1. Germline V gives CDR1 KGHSH, CDR2 LQKENI. Unmatched junction bases numbered 3, after V lost 3 bases and J lost 4 bases. This CDR3 has 14 amino acids. CDR3 DNA sequence: TGTGCCAGCTCACCTCGGGACAGGGCCACTGAAGCTTTCTTT. It encodes CASSPRDRATEAFF.

This chain connects TRBV29-1 to TRBJ2-5; 7 bases map to TRBD1. Trimming took 5 bases from V and 5 from J; bases not matched to a gene: 5. This CDR3 spans 12 amino acids. The germline V gene encodes CDR1 SQVTM and CDR2 ANQGSEA. The CDR3 sequence: CSVRQGFETQYF. The CDR3 DNA reads TGCAGCGTTCGACAGGGTTTTGAGACCCAGTACTTC.

J is TRBJ2-1 and V is TRBV5-4; 8 bases map to TRBD2. Germline V CDR1 and CDR2: SGHNT, YYREEE (reference sequence). V was pared by 4 bases and J by 8 bases, with 11 bases of the junction left unmatched. The CDR3 spans 15 residues. CDR3 residues: CASSPPAGARDEQFF. CDR3 in DNA: TGTGCCAGCAGCCCTCCAGCGGGAGCCCGGGATGAGCAGTTCTTC. The complete variable domain, with remaining parts taken from reference TRBV5-4 and TRBJ2-1, reads ETGVTQSPTHLIKTRGQQVTLRCSSQSGHNTVSWYQQALGQGPQFIFQYYREEENGRGNFPPRFSGLQFPNYSSELNVNALELDDSALYLCASSPPAGARDEQFFGPGTRLTVL.

This rearrangement joins TRBV19 to TRBJ2-3; perhaps TRBD2 as D (6 bases). The CDR3 length is 16 residues. Germline CDR1 and CDR2: LNHDA and SQIVND (reference sequence). Trimming shortened V by 5 bases and J by 0 bases, and 15 bases separated the two germline ends. The DNA for the CDR3 is TGTGCCAGTAGTTCTCACAGGACTATTAGCACAGATACGCAGTATTTT. It codes for CASSSHRTISTDTQYF.

V and J are TRBV28 and TRBJ2-5; 16 nucleotides agree with TRBD2. Trimming took 6 bases from V and 5 from J; bases not matched to a gene: 9. The CDR3 loop spans 17 amino acids. Per the germline V gene, CDR1 is MDHEN and CDR2 is SYDVKM. The CDR3 DNA reads as TGTGCCAGCAGCTCAGGGACTAGCGGGAGGGCCCAGGAGACCCAGTACTTC. The encoded protein is CASSSGTSGRAQETQYF.

The CDR3 DNA sequence: TGTGCCAGCAGCATCCTTCCAGGCCACAATGAGCAGTTCTTC. This codes for CASSILPGHNEQFF. The chain carries TRBV7-9 and TRBJ2-1, with D unresolved. Germline values: CDR1 SEHNR, CDR2 FQNEAQ (reference sequence). The germline V and J ends were trimmed by 5 bases and 5 bases, with 13 bases remaining between them. This CDR3 region has 14 residues.

The chain uses TRBV29-1 and TRBJ1-5; D is perhaps TRBD1 (5 bases). The CDR3 has 14 residues. The V end lost 4 bases, the J end lost 0 bases, and 10 bases lay between the germline ends. CDR1 is SQVTM, CDR2 ANQGSEA, per germline. The CDR3 spells CSVATANSNQPQHF. CDR3 sequence (DNA): TGCAGCGTTGCGACAGCTAATAGCAATCAGCCCCAGCATTTT.

The V and J genes are TRBV27 and TRBJ2-5; 11 bases agree with TRBD2. The germline V gene encodes CDR1 MNHEY and CDR2 SMNVEV (reference sequence). The CDR3 is made up of 15 amino acids. The V gene end was trimmed by 5 bases and the J gene end by 2 bases; junction bases not matched to a gene: 4. CDR3 region: CASSLRTSGQETQYF. The CDR3 DNA sequence: TGTGCCAGCAGTCTTCGGACTAGCGGGCAAGAGACCCAGTACTTC.

This chain uses TRBV5-1 with TRBJ2-7; TRBD1 is a possible D gene (6 bases). Germline CDR1 SGHRS, CDR2 YFSETQ. V was shortened by 4 bases and J by 4 bases, with 9 bases between the two germline ends. The CDR3 extends over 12 amino acids. The CDR3 region is CASSVQGYEQYF. The CDR3 region has the DNA TGCGCCAGCAGCGTACAGGGTTACGAGCAGTACTTC.

The rearrangement joins TRBV6-5 to TRBJ1-1; the D gene is possibly TRBD1 (5 bases). Germline loops: CDR1 MNHEY, CDR2 SVGAGI. Trimming left V 10 bases short and J 2 bases short, with 17 bases between. The length of the CDR3 is 14 residues. CDR3 DNA sequence: TGTGCCACTCAAAAAAGGGGAACCAACACTGAAGCTTTCTTT. Protein sequence: CATQKRGTNTEAFF.

As DNA, the CDR3 is TGTGCCAGCAGTTGGGAGACTAGCGGGAACTACGAGCAGTACTTC. Amino acids: CASSWETSGNYEQYF. The gene calls are TRBV6-5 and TRBJ2-7, with 11 bases aligning to TRBD2. Germline V lookup: CDR1 MNHEY, CDR2 SVGAGI. Trimming cost V 4 bases and J 3 bases; bases outside gene matches: 5. The CDR3 runs to 15 residues.

A single count supports this clone. The chain links TRBV19 to TRBJ2-2, with 14 bases identical to TRBD2. The V segment lost 7 bases and the J segment 5 bases; nucleotides outside the gene matches: 15. The germline CDR1 and CDR2 sequences are LNHDA and SQIVND (reference sequence). The CDR3 runs to 19 residues. CDR3 in DNA: TGTGCCAGTACAGGCAAAGGGACTAGCGGGGGTATGTGGACCGGGGAGCTGTTTTTT. Residues: CASTGKGTSGGMWTGELFF.

The chain links TRBV20-1 to TRBJ1-2; tentatively, D is TRBD1 (6 bases). The CDR3 has 11 amino acids. V lost 7 bases and J 8 bases, leaving 14 bases between the germline ends. The V gene's germline CDR1 is DFQATT and CDR2 SNEGSKA (reference sequence). The CDR3 nucleotides are TGCAGTGGGGGGCAAGCTGGGGGCTACACCTTC. Translating it yields CSGGQAGGYTF.

V and J are TRBV10-2 and TRBJ1-1; no clear D gene. Trimming took off 5 bases at V and 4 bases at J, with 11 bases between the two ends. The CDR3 runs 13 residues. Germline V gives CDR1 WSHSY, CDR2 SAAADI. This CDR3 reads CASSTYVSTEAFF. In nucleotides, the CDR3 is TGCGCCAGCAGTACTTATGTATCCACTGAAGCTTTCTTT.

This chain links TRBV19 with TRBJ2-1; D is ambiguous. This CDR3 is 13 amino acids long. Trimming took off 3 bases at V and 5 bases at J, with 8 bases between the two ends. Germline assignment: CDR1 LNHDA and CDR2 SQIVND (reference sequence). As DNA, the CDR3 is TGTGCCAGTAGTATTACAGCCGACAATGAGCAGTTCTTC. As protein: CASSITADNEQFF. Complete variable domain (other parts from reference TRBV19 and TRBJ2-1): DGGITQSPKYLFRKEGQNVTLSCEQNLNHDAMYWYRQDPGQGLRLIYYSQIVNDFQKGDIAEGYSVSREKKESFPLTVTSAQKNPTAFYLCASSITADNEQFFGPGTRLTVL.

The count of this clone is one. V gene TRBV29-1 combines with J gene TRBJ1-2, with 8 bases fitting TRBD1. The V segment lost 1 base and the J segment 4 bases; nucleotides outside the gene matches: 11. Germline V CDR1 and CDR2: SQVTM, ANQGSEA. CDR3 length: 16 residues. The CDR3 DNA follows: TGCAGCGTTGAAGTTTTTCGGAGGACAGGGATCTATGGCTACACCTTC. Translated, it gives CSVEVFRRTGIYGYTF.

The chain combines TRBV7-2 with TRBJ1-4; 9 bases map to TRBD1. The CDR3 totals 14 residues. Per the germline V gene, CDR1 is SGHTA and CDR2 is FQGNSA. J lost 13 bases, V lost 2 bases, and 8 bases had no gene match. The CDR3 coding sequence is TGTGCCAGCAGCTTAAAGCCCGGACAGGGGAGACTGTTTTTT. Translating gives CASSLKPGQGRLFF.

This chain links TRBV4-2 with TRBJ2-2, with TRBD2 matching over 7 bases. J was trimmed by 4 bases and V by 1 base; bases with no gene match: 6. Germline CDR1 and CDR2: LGHNA and YNFKEQ. The CDR3 runs to 16 residues. The CDR3 coding sequence is TGTGCCAGCAGCCAAGGTTGGGGGAGGGGCACCGGGGAGCTGTTTTTT. It yields the protein CASSQGWGRGTGELFF.

The V gene is TRBV6-5, the J gene TRBJ2-2; TRBD2 aligns across 11 bases. The length of the CDR3 is 15 residues. CDR1 is MNHEY, CDR2 SVGAGI, per germline. The junction had 4 bases not matched to a gene; V was cut back by 4 bases and J by 6 bases. CDR3 sequence reads: CASSSLAGDPGELFF. In nucleotides, the CDR3 is TGTGCCAGCAGTTCACTAGCGGGAGATCCCGGGGAGCTGTTTTTT.

This clone was seen a few times. The chain has TRBV5-1 and TRBJ2-7; 12 bases are a match to TRBD2. Germline V CDR1 and CDR2: SGHRS, YFSETQ. V was clipped by 6 bases and J by 0 bases; unmatched bases: 1. CDR3 length: 14 amino acids. CDR3 DNA: TGCGCCAGCACGACTAGCGGGAGCTCCTACGAGCAGTACTTC. It specifies CASTTSGSSYEQYF.

The count of this clone is one. V and J are TRBV5-1 and TRBJ2-6, with 7 bases lining up with TRBD2. V lost 4 bases to trimming and J lost 4 bases; unmatched junction nucleotides: 14. Germline lookup yields CDR1 SGHRS and CDR2 YFSETQ. The CDR3 extends over 18 amino acids. The CDR3 here is CASSAGTVGRAGANVLTF. Here the CDR3 DNA reads TGCGCCAGCAGCGCAGGGACTGTAGGGAGGGCAGGGGCCAACGTCCTGACTTTC.

The gene calls are TRBV10-3 and TRBJ2-1; D gene unclear. Germline V gives CDR1 ENHRY, CDR2 SYGVKD. The CDR3 consists of 13 residues. Trimming pared 2 bases from V and 4 bases from J, leaving 6 bases between. This CDR3 is CAISEISYNEQFF. The CDR3 nucleotides are TGTGCCATCAGTGAGATTTCTTACAATGAGCAGTTCTTC.

This chain links TRBV7-2 with TRBJ2-7; TRBD2 is a possible D gene (6 bases). The CDR3 loop spans 14 amino acids. V lost 8 bases to trimming and J lost 2 bases, with 16 bases between them. The germline V gene encodes CDR1 SGHTA and CDR2 FQGNSA. In DNA form, the CDR3 reads TGTGCCAGCTGCAAAGAAGCGGGCGCCTACGAGCAGTACTTC. Amino acid sequence: CASCKEAGAYEQYF.

This sequence joins TRBV18 and TRBJ2-4, with D possibly TRBD2 on 5 matching bases. V gave up 1 base and J gave up 6 bases, with 13 bases separating them. The CDR3 extends over 15 amino acids. Germline V lookup: CDR1 KGHSH, CDR2 LQKENI. The CDR3 here is CASSPRLSEGNIQYF. For the CDR3, the DNA is TGTGCCAGCTCACCACGTCTTTCCGAGGGAAACATTCAGTACTTC.

The rearrangement joins TRBV27 to TRBJ2-3; unclear D gene. V was shortened by 6 bases and J by 3 bases, with 10 bases between the two germline ends. Looked up from germline, CDR1 is MNHEY and CDR2 is SMNVEV (reference sequence). This CDR3 region has 13 residues. For the CDR3, the DNA is TGTGCCAGCAGCCCTTTCGGGACAGATACGCAGTATTTT. Translation: CASSPFGTDTQYF.

The chain uses TRBV19 and TRBJ1-1; D perhaps matches TRBD1 (6 bases). V gave up 2 bases and J gave up 4 bases, with 11 bases separating them. CDR1 and CDR2 from the germline V gene are LNHDA and SQIVND (reference sequence). CDR3 length: 14 residues. CDR3 loop: CASSINRAGTEAFF. Here the CDR3 DNA reads TGTGCCAGTAGTATAAACAGGGCGGGCACTGAAGCTTTCTTT.

The genes are TRBV21-1 and TRBJ2-3; TRBD1 reflects the table's D call only, with no check against the DNA. TRBV21-1 is shown as a pseudogene. The CDR3 loop spans 16 amino acids. CDR3 loop: CASSLKQGESTDTQYF. The CDR3, as DNA: TGTGCCAGCAGCCTTAAGCAGGGGGAAAGCACAGATACGCAGTATTTT.